A single T cell receptor (beta chain) is shown here with its context. There is no known antigen for this receptor. No per-base quality is available; no much larger clone lies one base away. This sample stems from a study of blood T cell repertoires in COVID-19 (TCRdb year 2020). Broadly, across the study: Collaborator samples came from the United States, Italy and Spain and covered acute and convalescent phases of COVID-19. The material from the prospective study consisted of cDNA or gDNA derived from T cells, B-cell-depleted T cells, or PBMCs. Subjects who had been exposed to COVID-19, were actively infected with it, or had recovered from it provided the deeply sampled blood TCRbeta repertoires that made up the dataset. The repertoires were made available in a free public database intended to serve as a resource for research on the immune response to SARS-CoV-2. Samples were obtained from the ongoing ImmuneRACE study (first 160 participants) and from 1,254 subjects provided by 6 global collaborators. A de-identified subject ID, COVID-19 status, age in years and sex were almost always included in the sample metadata. Where HLA class I and class II types were available, the types were taken from metadata supplied by the sample provider, not from assay-based typing. Study-wide conclusions, independent of this receptor: The amount of clinical and demographic metadata varied by source and participant and was provided uncurated.

Between the V and J ends, shortened by 5 bases and 2 bases respectively, the junction contains 12 bases. From cysteine to phenylalanine, the CDR3 is 14 amino acids long. This entry keeps only the CDR3 DNA: 42 bases, framed from base 1. The germline V gene (reference sequence) provides CDR1 SEHNR and CDR2 FQNEAQ. Participants in the prospective study were enrolled through a virtual design, were aged about 18 to 100 years, and lived in approximately 25 United States geographic areas. Cohort assignment in the prospective study relied on participant-reported clinical history from a screening survey and a study questionnaire. ImmuneRACE Cohort 3 recovered participants were defined by two consecutive negative NP/OP PCR tests, healthcare professional clearance, or symptom resolution. Each participant in the prospective study had whole blood, serum and a nasopharyngeal or oropharyngeal swab collected by mobile phlebotomists. Prospective study participants could optionally give additional blood draws and questionnaires over a roughly two-month period. Before DNA extraction, prospective study blood samples were shipped either frozen or at room temperature.

The immunoSEQ Assay, a bias-controlled multiplex PCR, was used to amplify TCRbeta CDR3 regions from genomic DNA. Regarding the original processing steps: Within the assay, amplification of reference gene primers was used to estimate how many nucleated cells each sample contained. Sequence reads were collapsed and filtered to measure the absolute abundance of every unique TCRbeta CDR3 rearrangement. For each sample, productive Simpson clonality was calculated as the square root of Simpson's diversity index across productive rearrangements. Entries here come from immuneACCESS through TCRdb and include only in-frame sequences with V and J called. Some clones fail to appear in such tables; in the studies checked, an unresolved V gene covers under half of the shortfall, and the cause of the remainder is unknown. D and trimming were read from the DNA, whereas the V and J calls and clone size are those reported in that table. This sample comprises about 130,000 clones, roughly 83% of them detected only once. The ten largest clones represent approximately 8.4% of the sample.

The sequence was obtained from a middle-aged man who had recovered from COVID-19. The sequence joins TRBV7-9 to TRBJ2-5; the D gene is perhaps TRBD2, from 6 matching bases. The source material was PBMCs or T cells enriched from blood (not recorded which). In nucleotides, the sequence is TGTGCCAGCAGCCCTGAACTAGCACAAGAGACCCAGTACTTC. The encoded protein is CASSPELAQETQYF.